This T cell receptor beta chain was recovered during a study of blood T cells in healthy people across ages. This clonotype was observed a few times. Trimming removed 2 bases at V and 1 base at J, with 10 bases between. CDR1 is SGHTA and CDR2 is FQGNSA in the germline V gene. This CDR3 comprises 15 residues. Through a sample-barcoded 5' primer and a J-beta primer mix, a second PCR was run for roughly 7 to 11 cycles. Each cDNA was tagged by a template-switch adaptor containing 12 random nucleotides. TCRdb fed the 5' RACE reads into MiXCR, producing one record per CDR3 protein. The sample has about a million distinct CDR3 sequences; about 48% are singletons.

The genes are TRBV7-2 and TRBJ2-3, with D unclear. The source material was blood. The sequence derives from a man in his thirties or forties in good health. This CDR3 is CASSLRGIRTDTQYF. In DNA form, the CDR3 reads TGTGCCAGCAGCTTACGTGGGATACGCACAGATACGCAGTATTTT.